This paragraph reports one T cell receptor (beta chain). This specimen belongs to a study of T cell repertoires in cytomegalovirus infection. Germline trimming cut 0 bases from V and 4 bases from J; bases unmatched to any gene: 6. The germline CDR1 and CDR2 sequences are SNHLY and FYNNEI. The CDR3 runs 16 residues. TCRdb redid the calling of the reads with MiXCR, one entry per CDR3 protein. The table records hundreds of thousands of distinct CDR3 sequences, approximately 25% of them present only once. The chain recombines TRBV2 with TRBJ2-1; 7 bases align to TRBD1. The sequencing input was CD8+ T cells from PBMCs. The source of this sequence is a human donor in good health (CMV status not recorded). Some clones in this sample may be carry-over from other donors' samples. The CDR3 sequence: CASSEAKGRGYNEQFF. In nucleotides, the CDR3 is TGTGCCAGCAGTGAAGCGAAGGGCAGGGGGTACAATGAGCAGTTCTTC.